This T cell receptor (beta chain) was found in a study of blood T cell repertoires in COVID-19. Study-wide background: Material from acute and convalescent COVID-19 was sourced from the United States, Italy and Spain. PBMCs, B-cell-depleted T cells, or T cells were the source of the cDNA or gDNA that made up the material.

Per the original methods: From reference gene primer amplification, estimates of nucleated cell counts were derived. Profiling relied on immunoSEQ multiplex PCR, and the TCRdb table lists in-frame clones only, not all of them. Clonal size and the V and J genes are those of that table, whereas D and trimming came from the DNA. The table includes 140,000 to 150,000 clones, around nine tenths detected once. The source material was peripheral blood. The origin of this receptor is a human donor in a cohort sampled during active COVID-19.

CDR3 region: CATSRAQIYGYTF. In DNA form, the CDR3 reads TGTGCCACCAGCAGAGCACAGATATATGGCTACACCTTC. V usage is TRBV15 and J usage is TRBJ1-2; D unclear. The CDR3 has 13 amino acids. The germline gives CDR1 LNHNV, CDR2 YYDKDF (reference sequence). Deletions cut 1 base from V and 5 bases from J, with 8 bases between. Supplemented by reference TRBV15 and TRBJ1-2, the full variable domain reads DAMVIQNPRYQVTQFGKPVTLSCSQTLNHNVMYWYQQKSSQAPKLLFHYYDKDFNNEADTPDNFQSRRPNTSFCFLDIRSPGLGDTAMYLCATSRAQIYGYTFGSGTRLTVV.